This T cell receptor (beta chain) was captured by sequencing in a study of T cells after yellow fever vaccination. Findings of the study overall: Post-booster repertoires again held most primary-vaccination clones (just under 97% CD4, 85% to 90% CD8).

Germline V gene lookup returns CDR1 GTSNPN and CDR2 SVGIG (reference sequence). Trimming shortened V by 4 bases and J by 1 base, and 7 bases separated the two germline ends. The length of the CDR3 is 13 residues. This clonotype has more than one count but fewer than ten. Its target is unknown. By 5'RACE template switching, TCR cDNA was produced, with a universal primer site and UMIs added in the process. From the 5' RACE reads, TCRdb called clonotypes with MiXCR, one entry per CDR3 protein. In the table there are approximately 180,000 distinct CDR3 sequences, approximately 6.2% of which are singletons.

The rearrangement links TRBV30 to TRBJ2-2; a weak D match, TRBD2 (6 bases). Sequencing used CD4+ T cells sorted from PBMCs, obtained on the day of the first yellow fever vaccination. This receptor was identified in a man younger than 35 who received the YFV17D yellow fever vaccine. The CDR3 loop reads CAWTEGNTGELFF. CDR3 DNA sequence: TGTGCCTGGACGGAGGGGAACACCGGGGAGCTGTTTTTT.